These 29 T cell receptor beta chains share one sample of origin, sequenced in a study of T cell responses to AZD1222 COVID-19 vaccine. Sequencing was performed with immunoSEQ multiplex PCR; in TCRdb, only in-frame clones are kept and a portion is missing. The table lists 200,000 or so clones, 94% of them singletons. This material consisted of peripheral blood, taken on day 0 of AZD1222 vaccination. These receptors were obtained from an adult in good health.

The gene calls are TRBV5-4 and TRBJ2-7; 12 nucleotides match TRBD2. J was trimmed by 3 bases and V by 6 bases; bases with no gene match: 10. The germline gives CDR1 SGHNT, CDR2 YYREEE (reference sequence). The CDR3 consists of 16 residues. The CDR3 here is CASTQAGTSGFYEQYF. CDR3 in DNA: TGTGCCAGCACTCAAGCCGGGACTAGCGGGTTCTACGAGCAGTACTTC.

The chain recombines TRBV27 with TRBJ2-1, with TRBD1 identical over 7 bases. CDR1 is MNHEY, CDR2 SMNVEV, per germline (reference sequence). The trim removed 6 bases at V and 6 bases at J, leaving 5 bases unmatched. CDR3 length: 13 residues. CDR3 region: CASSLTGANEQFF. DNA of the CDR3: TGTGCCAGCAGCCTTACAGGGGCCAATGAGCAGTTCTTC.

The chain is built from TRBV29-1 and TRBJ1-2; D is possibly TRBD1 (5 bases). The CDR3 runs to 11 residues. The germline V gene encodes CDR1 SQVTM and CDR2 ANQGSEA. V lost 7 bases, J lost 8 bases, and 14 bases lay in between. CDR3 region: CSGDQGQGYTF. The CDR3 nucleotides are TGCAGCGGCGACCAGGGTCAGGGCTACACCTTC.

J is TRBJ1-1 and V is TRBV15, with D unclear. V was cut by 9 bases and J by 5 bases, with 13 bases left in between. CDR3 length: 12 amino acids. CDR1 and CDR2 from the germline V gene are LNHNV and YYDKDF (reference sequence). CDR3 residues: CATQTATTEAFF. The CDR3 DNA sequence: TGTGCCACACAGACCGCGACAACTGAAGCTTTCTTT.

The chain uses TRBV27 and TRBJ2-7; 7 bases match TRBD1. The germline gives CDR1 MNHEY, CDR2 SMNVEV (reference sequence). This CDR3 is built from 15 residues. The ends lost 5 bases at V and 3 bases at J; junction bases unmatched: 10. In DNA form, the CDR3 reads TGTGCCAGCAGTCCCTCAGGGGGAGACGGCTACGAGCAGTACTTC. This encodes CASSPSGGDGYEQYF.

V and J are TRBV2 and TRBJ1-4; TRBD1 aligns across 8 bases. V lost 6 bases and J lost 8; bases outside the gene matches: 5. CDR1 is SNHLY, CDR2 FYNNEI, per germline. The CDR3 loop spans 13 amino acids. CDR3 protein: CASSLGTGEKLFF. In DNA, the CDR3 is TGTGCCAGCAGCCTTGGGACAGGAGAAAAACTGTTTTTT.

CDR3 DNA sequence: TGTGCCAGCAGCTTAGATGTTCTCTATGGCTACACCTTC. Translating gives CASSLDVLYGYTF. The J gene is TRBJ1-2, the V gene TRBV7-9; D not certain. CDR3 length: 13 amino acids. The germline V and J ends were trimmed by 1 base and 4 bases, with 7 bases remaining between them. Germline V lookup: CDR1 SEHNR, CDR2 FQNEAQ (reference sequence).

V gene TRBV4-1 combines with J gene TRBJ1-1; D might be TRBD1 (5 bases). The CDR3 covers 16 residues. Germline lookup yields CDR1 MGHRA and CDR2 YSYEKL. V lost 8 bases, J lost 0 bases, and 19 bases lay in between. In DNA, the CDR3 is TGCGCCAGCGATCCTAGGGGAGGCGCCATGAACACTGAAGCTTTCTTT. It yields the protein CASDPRGGAMNTEAFF.

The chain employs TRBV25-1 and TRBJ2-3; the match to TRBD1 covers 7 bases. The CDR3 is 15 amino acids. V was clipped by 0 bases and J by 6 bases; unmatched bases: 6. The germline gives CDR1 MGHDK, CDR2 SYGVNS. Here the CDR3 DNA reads TGTGCCAGCAGTGAATATCCACAGGGGCTGGATACGCAGTATTTT. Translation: CASSEYPQGLDTQYF.

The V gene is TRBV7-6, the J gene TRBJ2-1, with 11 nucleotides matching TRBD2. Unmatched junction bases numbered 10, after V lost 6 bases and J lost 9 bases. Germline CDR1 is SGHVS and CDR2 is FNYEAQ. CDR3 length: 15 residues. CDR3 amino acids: CASRNLTSGSGEQFF. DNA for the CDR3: TGTGCCAGCAGGAACCTAACTAGCGGGAGCGGTGAGCAGTTCTTC.

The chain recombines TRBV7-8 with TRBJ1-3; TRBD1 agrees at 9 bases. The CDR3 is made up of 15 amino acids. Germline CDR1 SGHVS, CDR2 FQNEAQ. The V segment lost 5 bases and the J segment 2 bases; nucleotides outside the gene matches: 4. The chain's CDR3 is CASSRDRVAGNTIYF. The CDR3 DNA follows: TGTGCCAGCAGCCGGGACAGGGTGGCTGGAAACACCATATATTTT.

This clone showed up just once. CDR3 DNA sequence: TGTGCCAGCAGTTGGACAGCGGGACAGGGGTTCTCTTTTGAAAAACTGTTTTTT. Its protein product is CASSWTAGQGFSFEKLFF. The chain is built from TRBV27 and TRBJ1-4; 10 positions agree with TRBD1. Germline values: CDR1 MNHEY, CDR2 SMNVEV (reference sequence). V shed 4 bases and J 7 bases; nucleotides not matched to a gene: 15. CDR3 length equals 18 residues. Together with reference TRBV27 and TRBJ1-4, the CDR3 gives the full variable domain: EAQVTQNPRYLITVTGKKLTVTCSQNMNHEYMSWYRQDPGLGLRQIYYSMNVEVTDKGDVPEGYKVSRKEKRNFPLILESPSPNQTSLYFCASSWTAGQGFSFEKLFFGSGTQLSVL.

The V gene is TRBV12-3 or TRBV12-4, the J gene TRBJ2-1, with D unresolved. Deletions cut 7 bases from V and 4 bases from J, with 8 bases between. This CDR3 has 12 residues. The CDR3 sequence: CASTDNYNEQFF. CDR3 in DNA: TGTGCCAGCACCGACAATTACAATGAGCAGTTCTTC.

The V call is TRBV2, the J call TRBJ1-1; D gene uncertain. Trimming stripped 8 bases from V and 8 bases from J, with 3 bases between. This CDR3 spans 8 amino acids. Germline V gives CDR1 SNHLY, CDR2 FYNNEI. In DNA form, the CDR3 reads TGTGCCAGCCGGGAAGCTTTCTTT. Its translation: CASREAFF.

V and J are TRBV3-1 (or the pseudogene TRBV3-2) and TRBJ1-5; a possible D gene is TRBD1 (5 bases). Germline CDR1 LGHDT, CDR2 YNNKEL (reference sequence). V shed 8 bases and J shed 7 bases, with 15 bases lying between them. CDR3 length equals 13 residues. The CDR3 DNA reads TGTGCCAGCTCATTAAGAGGGGAGCAGCCCCAGCATTTT. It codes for CASSLRGEQPQHF.

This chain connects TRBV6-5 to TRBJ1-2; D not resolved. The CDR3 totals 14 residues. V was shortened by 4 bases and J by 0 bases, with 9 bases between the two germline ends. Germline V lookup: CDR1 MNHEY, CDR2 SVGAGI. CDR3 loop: CASSSRETNYGYTF. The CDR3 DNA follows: TGTGCCAGCAGTTCCAGAGAAACTAACTATGGCTACACCTTC.

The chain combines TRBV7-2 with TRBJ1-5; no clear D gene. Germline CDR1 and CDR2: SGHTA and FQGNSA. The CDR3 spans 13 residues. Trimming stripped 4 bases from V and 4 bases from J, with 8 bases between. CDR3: CASSWRRNQPQHF. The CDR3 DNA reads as TGTGCCAGCAGCTGGAGACGGAATCAGCCCCAGCATTTT.

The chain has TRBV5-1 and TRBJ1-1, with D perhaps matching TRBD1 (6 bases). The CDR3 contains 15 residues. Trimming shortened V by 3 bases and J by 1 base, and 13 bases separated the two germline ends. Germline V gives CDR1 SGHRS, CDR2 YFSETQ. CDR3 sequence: CASSSLTGTNTEAFF. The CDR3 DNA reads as TGCGCCAGCAGCTCCTTGACAGGAACGAACACTGAAGCTTTCTTT.

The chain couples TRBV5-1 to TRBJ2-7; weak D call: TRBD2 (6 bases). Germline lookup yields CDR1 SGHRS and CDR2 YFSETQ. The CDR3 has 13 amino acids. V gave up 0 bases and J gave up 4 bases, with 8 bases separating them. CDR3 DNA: TGCGCCAGCAGCTTGGCGGGAGAGTACGAGCAGTACTTC. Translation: CASSLAGEYEQYF.

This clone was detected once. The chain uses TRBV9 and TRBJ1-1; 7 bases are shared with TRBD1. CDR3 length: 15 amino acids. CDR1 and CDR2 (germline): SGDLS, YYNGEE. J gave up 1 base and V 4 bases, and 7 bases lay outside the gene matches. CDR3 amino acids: CASSTGTVKNTEAFF. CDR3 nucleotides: TGTGCCAGCAGCACAGGGACAGTGAAGAACACTGAAGCTTTCTTT.

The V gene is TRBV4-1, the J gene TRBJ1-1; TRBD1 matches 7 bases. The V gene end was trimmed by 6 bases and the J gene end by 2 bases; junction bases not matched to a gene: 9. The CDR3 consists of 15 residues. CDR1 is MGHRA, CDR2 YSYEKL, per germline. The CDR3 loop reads CASRETGSRNTEAFF. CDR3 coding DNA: TGCGCCAGCAGGGAGACAGGGTCTCGAAACACTGAAGCTTTCTTT.

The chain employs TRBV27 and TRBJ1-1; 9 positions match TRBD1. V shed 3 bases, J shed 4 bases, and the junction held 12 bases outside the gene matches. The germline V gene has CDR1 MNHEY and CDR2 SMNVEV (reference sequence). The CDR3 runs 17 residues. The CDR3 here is CASSFRNSGTGSTEAFF. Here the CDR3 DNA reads TGTGCCAGCAGTTTTAGGAACTCCGGGACAGGGAGCACTGAAGCTTTCTTT.

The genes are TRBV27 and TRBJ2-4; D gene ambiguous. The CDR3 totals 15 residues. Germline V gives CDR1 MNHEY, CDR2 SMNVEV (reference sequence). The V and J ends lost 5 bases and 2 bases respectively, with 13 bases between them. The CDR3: CASSDKGFPKNIQYF. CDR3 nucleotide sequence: TGTGCCAGCAGTGACAAAGGGTTTCCCAAAAACATTCAGTACTTC.

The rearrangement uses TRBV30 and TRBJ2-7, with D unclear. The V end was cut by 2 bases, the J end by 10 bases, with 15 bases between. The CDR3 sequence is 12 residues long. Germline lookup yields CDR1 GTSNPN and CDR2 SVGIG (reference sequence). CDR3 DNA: TGTGCCTGGAGTCTCGAGGCCCCTCCCCAGTACTTC. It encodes CAWSLEAPPQYF.

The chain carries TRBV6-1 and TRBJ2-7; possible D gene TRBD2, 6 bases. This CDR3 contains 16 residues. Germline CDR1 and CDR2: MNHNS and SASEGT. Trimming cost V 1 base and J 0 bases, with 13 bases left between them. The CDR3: CASSEVEGVGSYEQYF. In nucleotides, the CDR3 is TGTGCCAGCAGTGAAGTGGAGGGCGTAGGCTCCTACGAGCAGTACTTC.

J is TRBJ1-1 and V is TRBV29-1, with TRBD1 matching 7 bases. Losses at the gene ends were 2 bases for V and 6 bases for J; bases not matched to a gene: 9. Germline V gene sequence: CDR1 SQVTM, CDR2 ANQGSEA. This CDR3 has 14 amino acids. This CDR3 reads CSVEQTGLGAEAFF. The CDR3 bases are TGCAGCGTTGAACAGACAGGGTTAGGGGCTGAAGCTTTCTTT. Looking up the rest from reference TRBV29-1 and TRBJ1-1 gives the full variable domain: SAVISQKPSRDICQRGTSLTIQCQVDSQVTMMFWYRQQPGQSLTLIATANQGSEATYESGFVIDKFPISRPNLTFSTLTVSNMSPEDSSIYLCSVEQTGLGAEAFFGQGTRLTVV.

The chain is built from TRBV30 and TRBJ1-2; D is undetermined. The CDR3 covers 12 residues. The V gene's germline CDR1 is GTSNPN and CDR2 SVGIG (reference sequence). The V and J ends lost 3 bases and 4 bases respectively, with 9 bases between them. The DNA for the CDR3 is TGTGCCTGGAGGACTCAGGCCTATGGCTACACCTTC. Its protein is CAWRTQAYGYTF.

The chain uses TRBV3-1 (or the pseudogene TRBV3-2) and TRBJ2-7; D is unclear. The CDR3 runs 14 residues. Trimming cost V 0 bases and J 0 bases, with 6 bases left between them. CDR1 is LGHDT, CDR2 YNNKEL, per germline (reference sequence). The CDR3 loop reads CASSQDVYSYEQYF. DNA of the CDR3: TGTGCCAGCAGCCAAGATGTCTACTCCTACGAGCAGTACTTC.

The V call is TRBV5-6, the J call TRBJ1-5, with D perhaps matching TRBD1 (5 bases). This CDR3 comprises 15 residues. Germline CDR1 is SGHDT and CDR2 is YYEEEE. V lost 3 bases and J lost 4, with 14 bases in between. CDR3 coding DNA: TGTGCCAGCAGCTCCCGGTGGTCAGGGAATCAGCCCCAGCATTTT. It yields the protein CASSSRWSGNQPQHF.